The present T cell receptor (beta chain) was sequenced within a study of cytomegalovirus exposure and HLA in healthy donors. Study-level background: About 80 million unique TCR sequences came from HLA-typed donors in an early release. Broader study findings: Several V segments, TRBV6-2 and TRBV6-3 among them, could not be told apart and were dropped. A later analysis linked 15,000 to 20,000 TCR beta sequences to HLA alleles at 0.05 false discovery rate.

The primer mix had 60 Vbeta and 13 Jbeta primers. The table came from immunoSEQ multiplex PCR; TCRdb's copy has only in-frame clones and leaves some out. The table has over 100,000 clones, approximately 70% seen once. The ends lost 4 bases at V and 3 bases at J; junction bases unmatched: 8. There are 17 residues in the CDR3. The V gene's germline CDR1 is SGHVS and CDR2 FNYEAQ. This clone appeared a few times. Its specificity is not known. The source material was PBMCs. The rearrangement links TRBV7-6 to TRBJ1-3; 11 nucleotides match TRBD1. This sequence was found in a man aged 35 to 55 in good health and CMV-seronegative. The CDR3 DNA follows: TGTGCCAGCAGCTCTGGACAGGGGGCATCATATGGAAACACCATATATTTT. It encodes CASSSGQGASYGNTIYF. Looking up the rest from reference TRBV7-6 and TRBJ1-3 gives the full variable domain: GAGVSQSPRYKVTKRGQDVALRCDPISGHVSLYWYRQALGQGPEFLTYFNYEAQQDKSGLPNDRFSAERPEGSISTLTIQRTEQRDSAMYRCASSSGQGASYGNTIYFGEGSWLTVV.